The clone carrying this TCR beta chain has just one count. Sequencing was performed with immunoSEQ multiplex PCR; in TCRdb, only in-frame clones are kept and a portion is missing. The table includes approximately 1.5 million clones, approximately 98% detected once. In germline, CDR1 is MNHNS, CDR2 SASEGT. This CDR3 region has 17 residues. The J segment lost 9 bases and the V segment lost 0 bases, leaving 12 bases of the junction unmatched. The source of the sample is a study of shared clonotypes between healthy human individuals. Background on the study: Three plates were used per donor for CD4 naive, three for CD4 memory, two for CD8 naive and one for CD8 memory.

The V gene is TRBV6-1, the J gene TRBJ2-1; 9 bases agree with TRBD2. The clonotype was recovered from a man in his thirties or forties in good health. The sequenced material came from naive CD4+ T cells sorted from blood. The sample's subset: CD45RA+ positively selected. CDR3 nucleotide sequence: TGTGCCAGCAGTGAAGCGCTTCCGGGACTAGCAGGAACTGAGCAGTTCTTC. Translating it yields CASSEALPGLAGTEQFF.